This paragraph covers one T cell receptor beta chain sequence. The antigen remains undetermined. The entry originates in a study of cytomegalovirus exposure and HLA in healthy donors. Study in general: The use of the same platform for the 130 or so validation repertoires and the approximately 730 first-cohort repertoires was reported by a later analysis.

This CDR3 contains 15 residues. Per the germline V gene, CDR1 is SEHNR and CDR2 is FQNEAQ (reference sequence). Germline trimming cut 5 bases from V and 7 bases from J; bases unmatched to any gene: 9. Whole-study results and caveats: The authors listed 150 to 200 TCR beta chains as cytomegalovirus-associated.

TCRdb keeps only in-frame clones here, not all; method: immunoSEQ multiplex PCR. The sample has roughly 130,000 clones; roughly 90% are singletons. V is TRBV7-9 and J is TRBJ1-2; 11 bases are a match to TRBD1. The receptor comes from a man aged 30 to 39 in good health and CMV-seronegative. Sequencing input: PBMCs. The CDR3: CASSGPGQGVFGYTF. In nucleotides, the CDR3 is TGTGCCAGCAGCGGGCCGGGACAGGGGGTATTTGGCTACACCTTC.